The 2 T cell receptor beta chains below all came from one sample that was sequenced in a study of Ad26.COV2.S vaccination and SARS-CoV-2 variants. The treatment was: roughly 19 received Ad26.COV2.S at low or high dose, single or two shots; roughly five received placebo; per-sample allocation not given. The samples date from day 63 after the first vaccine or placebo injection. Repertoires were generated with immunoSEQ multiplex PCR, while TCRdb's copy carries only in-frame clones and drops some. The sample consists of 350,000 to 500,000 clones, roughly 91% of them appearing once. The starting material was peripheral blood, obtained in a trial of Ad26.COV2.S vaccine versus placebo. The receptor source for this set is a person between 18 and 60 years old who received the Ad26.COV2.S COVID-19 vaccine or a placebo.

This clone has more than one count but fewer than ten. Distinct nucleotide sequences in the sample also encode this CDR3. The genes are TRBV7-3 and TRBJ1-6; D remains unclear. The germline CDR1 and CDR2 sequences are SGHTA and FQGTGA. CDR3 length: 13 amino acids. The germline V and J ends were trimmed by 2 bases and 10 bases, with 9 bases remaining between them. The CDR3 spells CASSLRRASPLHF. The CDR3 region has the DNA TGTGCCAGCAGCTTACGGCGGGCCTCACCCCTCCACTTT.

The rearrangement links TRBV10-3 to TRBJ2-1; tentatively, D is TRBD2 (6 bases). The CDR3 is 14 residues long. Germline-derived CDR1 and CDR2 are ENHRY and SYGVKD. The ends were cut back, 0 bases at V and 6 bases at J, with 9 bases in the middle. The DNA of the CDR3 is TGTGCCATCAGTGAGTCCACTAGCCCCAATGAGCAGTTCTTC. This encodes CAISESTSPNEQFF.